This TCR beta chain was found in a study of T cells in Graves' hyperthyroidism and ophthalmopathy. Study context: Peripheral blood was drawn at first diagnosis, prior to all treatment. General study findings and limits: Most thyroid clonotypes that were expanded above 0.001 also turned up in blood.

Lactation, pregnancy, other autoimmune disease or uncontrolled infection excluded patients. The PBMCs had their origin in roughly 9.4 ml of fresh peripheral blood. This clonotype was seen repeatedly, ten times or more. What it binds is not known. RNA transcripts gave rise to amplified TCR beta CDR3 regions. With the HTBI primer set, the TCR CDR3 went through a first round of RT-PCR. Each CDR3 protein gets one entry after TCRdb re-called the multiplex PCR reads with MiXCR. The table lists hundreds of thousands of distinct CDR3 sequences, more than 30% of them singletons. This receptor was identified in a man aged 18 to 30 with Graves' hyperthyroidism. The sample was blood.

The CDR3 DNA is TGTGCCATCAGTCGGATCCTCCCGGGACAGGGACGCTACGAGCAGTACTTC. This gives the protein CAISRILPGQGRYEQYF. The chain employs TRBV10-3 and TRBJ2-7, with 9 nucleotides matching TRBD1. The CDR3 contains 17 residues. V shed 5 bases, J shed 3 bases, and the junction held 14 bases outside the gene matches. Per the germline V gene, CDR1 is ENHRY and CDR2 is SYGVKD.